These 28 T cell receptor beta chains were all obtained from the same sample, sequenced in a study of blood T cell repertoires in COVID-19 (dated by TCRdb to 2018 to 2020). Library method: the immunoSEQ multiplex PCR assay. The immuneACCESS repertoire file appears here via TCRdb, limited to in-frame rearrangements. These files lack a portion of the clones; in checked studies, under half of the deficit traces to unresolved V genes, and the cause of the others is not known. This sample comprises some 150,000 clones, roughly four fifths of them detected only once. About 4% of the sample is in the top ten clones. The sequenced sample consisted of peripheral blood. The receptors here all came from a woman older than 75 with acute or convalescent COVID-19.

The CDR3 here is CASSQPRQGKNYGYTF. DNA for the CDR3: TGCGCCAGCAGCCAACCTAGACAGGGAAAGAACTATGGCTACACCTTC. The rearrangement joins TRBV4-1 to TRBJ1-2, with TRBD1 matching 7 bases. This CDR3 contains 16 residues. V trimming: 2 bases; J trimming: 2 bases; junction bases outside the gene matches: 8. CDR1 MGHRA and CDR2 YSYEKL come from the germline V gene.

The DNA of the CDR3 is TGCGCCAGCAGCCGAGGACAGGGAAGTGCCCAAGAGACCCAGTACTTC. Its protein is CASSRGQGSAQETQYF. V is TRBV4-1 and J is TRBJ2-5; 8 nucleotides line up with TRBD1. The CDR3 sequence is 16 residues long. Germline V gene lookup returns CDR1 MGHRA and CDR2 YSYEKL. Unmatched junction bases numbered 8, after V lost 4 bases and J lost 1 base.

The CDR3 spells CSVALKQGTGGEAFF. The DNA for the CDR3 is TGCAGCGTTGCACTCAAACAGGGGACAGGGGGAGAAGCTTTCTTT. The chain links TRBV29-1 to TRBJ1-1; 11 bases fit TRBD1. Germline V gene data show CDR1 as SQVTM and CDR2 as ANQGSEA. CDR3 length: 15 residues. The J segment lost 8 bases and the V segment lost 4 bases, leaving 12 bases of the junction unmatched. Drawing the rest from reference TRBV29-1 and TRBJ1-1, the complete variable domain is SAVISQKPSRDICQRGTSLTIQCQVDSQVTMMFWYRQQPGQSLTLIATANQGSEATYESGFVIDKFPISRPNLTFSTLTVSNMSPEDSSIYLCSVALKQGTGGEAFFGQGTRLTVV.

As DNA, the CDR3 is TGTGCCAGTAGTATTACCGGCAGGGAGGGCAACGAGCAGTACTTC. As protein: CASSITGREGNEQYF. The rearrangement joins TRBV19 to TRBJ2-7; 7 bases are shared with TRBD2. Germline V CDR1 and CDR2: LNHDA, SQIVND (reference sequence). This CDR3 has 15 amino acids. Unmatched junction bases numbered 10, after V lost 3 bases and J lost 5 bases.

This clone was picked up a small number of times. This chain uses TRBV2 with TRBJ1-2, with 9 bases aligning to TRBD1. The CDR3 has 16 amino acids. From germline, CDR1 is SNHLY and CDR2 FYNNEI. Germline trimming cut 6 bases from V and 8 bases from J; bases unmatched to any gene: 16. For the CDR3, the DNA is TGTGCCAGCAGGGGACTCTACGGGACAGGGAGTTGGGGCTACACCTTC. As protein: CASRGLYGTGSWGYTF.

This sequence joins TRBV2 and TRBJ2-1, with 7 bases matching TRBD1. Germline-derived CDR1 and CDR2 are SNHLY and FYNNEI. The CDR3 consists of 11 residues. V gave up 3 bases and J gave up 12 bases; unmatched junction bases: 2. CDR3 coding DNA: TGTGCCAGCAGTGATTACAGGGGGCAGTTCTTC. Protein sequence: CASSDYRGQFF.

This clone was seen only a few times. The chain links TRBV29-1 to TRBJ1-2; TRBD1 agrees at 12 bases. This CDR3 is 13 amino acids long. Germline V lookup: CDR1 SQVTM, CDR2 ANQGSEA. Germline trimming cut 7 bases from V and 8 bases from J; bases unmatched to any gene: 8. The CDR3 protein is CSAAGQGARGYTF. The CDR3 DNA is TGCAGCGCCGCGGGACAGGGGGCTAGGGGCTACACCTTC.

The chain has TRBV7-2 and TRBJ1-5; D not certain. The length of the CDR3 is 15 residues. Germline assignment: CDR1 SGHTA and CDR2 FQGNSA. V lost 5 bases to trimming and J lost 5 bases, with 16 bases between them. CDR3 in DNA: TGTGCCAGCAGCATCCCGGGGAGGGTGCATCAGCCCCAGCATTTT. It codes for CASSIPGRVHQPQHF.

The chain is built from TRBV19 and TRBJ1-1, with a weak D call TRBD1 (5 bases). The CDR3 totals 12 residues. Trimming removed 5 bases at V and 8 bases at J, with 12 bases between. The V gene's germline CDR1 is LNHDA and CDR2 SQIVND (reference sequence). The CDR3 loop reads CASSDSHREAFF. In DNA, the CDR3 is TGTGCCAGTAGTGACTCACACAGGGAAGCTTTCTTT.

A remark on this clone: Since no conserved phenylalanine or tryptophan closes the CDR3, a read error is the likely cause. The DNA is omitted, as the CDR3 cannot be located on it reliably, and the CDR3 follows TCRdb's listing. V gene TRBV6-6 combines with J gene TRBJ1-2. CDR1 MNHNY and CDR2 SVGAGI come from the germline V gene (reference sequence). The CDR3 spans 14 residues, counting both ends. The CDR3 region is CASSYSGESLRLSV.

A few counts support this clone. The gene calls are TRBV6-2 or TRBV6-3 and TRBJ2-7; 12 bases match TRBD2. Trimming at V came to 4 bases and at J to 7 bases, leaving 17 bases not matched to a gene. The CDR3 runs 18 residues. CDR1 MNHEY and CDR2 SVGEGT come from the germline V gene. CDR3 sequence: CASSWTLGYGLAGKEQYF. CDR3 sequence (DNA): TGTGCCAGCAGTTGGACTCTGGGGTATGGACTAGCGGGGAAGGAGCAGTACTTC.

This clone showed up just a few times. The V gene is TRBV10-1, the J gene TRBJ2-7; TRBD2 might be the D (6 bases). V lost 9 bases, J lost 12 bases, and 12 bases lay in between. CDR1 and CDR2 from the germline V gene are WNHNN and SYGVQD (reference sequence). The CDR3 loop spans 9 amino acids. The CDR3 DNA reads TGCGCCAGGGAGGGTGGTTGGTACTTC. Amino acid sequence: CAREGGWYF.

The gene calls are TRBV10-1 and TRBJ2-1, with TRBD2 as a possible D gene (7 bases). Germline-derived CDR1 and CDR2 are WNHNN and SYGVQD (reference sequence). Trimming cost V 2 bases and J 2 bases, with 13 bases left between them. The CDR3 is 16 residues long. CDR3 sequence reads: CASSEGGASPYNEQFF. The CDR3 nucleotides are TGCGCCAGCAGTGAGGGGGGGGCCAGCCCCTACAATGAGCAGTTCTTC.

The V and J genes are TRBV7-9 and TRBJ2-7, with D possibly matching TRBD1 (5 bases). The CDR3 extends over 13 amino acids. V was pared by 3 bases and J by 7 bases, with 13 bases between. Germline values: CDR1 SEHNR, CDR2 FQNEAQ (reference sequence). CDR3 in DNA: TGTGCCAGCAGCTTGGGAAGGGGCCGAGAGCAGTACTTC. Its protein product is CASSLGRGREQYF.

The V gene is TRBV28, the J gene TRBJ2-7; perhaps TRBD2 as D (8 bases). CDR1 and CDR2 from the germline V gene are MDHEN and SYDVKM. Trimming removed 2 bases at V and 0 bases at J, with 26 bases between. The CDR3 has 20 residues. CDR3 sequence: CASSLRTGRISSGRSYEQYF. The CDR3 DNA reads TGTGCCAGCAGTTTACGGACAGGAAGGATTTCTAGCGGGCGCTCCTACGAGCAGTACTTC.

Only a few counts were recorded for this clone. The chain recombines TRBV7-2 with TRBJ1-5; the match to TRBD1 covers 8 bases. Germline V gives CDR1 SGHTA, CDR2 FQGNSA. Trimming at V came to 1 base and at J to 3 bases, leaving 2 bases not matched to a gene. CDR3 length: 15 amino acids. Here the CDR3 reads CASSLVQGANQPQHF. In DNA form, the CDR3 reads TGTGCCAGCAGCTTAGTTCAGGGGGCCAATCAGCCCCAGCATTTT.

The chain carries TRBV6-5 and TRBJ1-1, with a possible D match to TRBD1 (5 bases). This CDR3 spans 14 amino acids. V was trimmed by 0 bases and J by 1 base, leaving 6 bases between them. Germline V gives CDR1 MNHEY, CDR2 SVGAGI. For the CDR3, the DNA is TGTGCCAGCAGTTACTCGCAGGGGAACACTGAAGCTTTCTTT. Its translation is CASSYSQGNTEAFF.

V gene TRBV3-1 (or the pseudogene TRBV3-2) combines with J gene TRBJ2-1; TRBD1 is a possible D gene (6 bases). The CDR3 has 14 residues. Trimming pared 5 bases from V and 7 bases from J, leaving 15 bases between. Per germline, CDR1 LGHDT and CDR2 YNNKEL (reference sequence). The CDR3 DNA reads TGTGCCAGCAGCATGGGCAGGGGAATAAATGAGCAGTTCTTC. It is translated as CASSMGRGINEQFF.

The chain is built from TRBV2 and TRBJ2-7, with D tentatively TRBD2 (6 bases). The length of the CDR3 is 14 residues. The V gene's germline CDR1 is SNHLY and CDR2 FYNNEI. V was cut by 6 bases and J by 3 bases, with 15 bases left in between. The CDR3 DNA follows: TGTGCCAGCAGGCGTAGCGGTTTGCGCTACGAGCAGTACTTC. Translation gives CASRRSGLRYEQYF.

This clone was counted a single time. This chain connects TRBV19 to TRBJ2-2; D gene uncertain. The CDR3 is 13 residues long. V was shortened by 3 bases and J by 4 bases, with 6 bases between the two germline ends. From germline, CDR1 is LNHDA and CDR2 SQIVND (reference sequence). The CDR3 DNA is TGTGCCAGTAGTATCTCAGGCACCGGGGAGCTGTTTTTT. Translating it yields CASSISGTGELFF.

The V and J genes are TRBV3-1 (or the pseudogene TRBV3-2) and TRBJ1-2, with a tentative D call TRBD1 (5 bases). From germline, CDR1 is LGHDT and CDR2 YNNKEL (reference sequence). The CDR3 has 15 amino acids. Trimming took 2 bases from V and 4 from J, leaving 14 bases between them. The CDR3 DNA reads as TGTGCCAGCAGCCAATTTCAACAGGAAATCTATGGCTACACCTTC. Its translation is CASSQFQQEIYGYTF.

The chain links TRBV5-4 to TRBJ2-3; 7 bases fit TRBD2. Trimming removed 5 bases from V and 1 base from J; junction bases left unmatched: 7. Germline V gene data show CDR1 as SGHNT and CDR2 as YYREEE (reference sequence). CDR3 length: 15 residues. DNA for the CDR3: TGTGCCAGCAGGGAGCGACTAGCCCGCACAGATACGCAGTATTTT. Translating gives CASRERLARTDTQYF. The variable domain in full, with the rest retrieved from reference TRBV5-4 and TRBJ2-3, is ETGVTQSPTHLIKTRGQQVTLRCSSQSGHNTVSWYQQALGQGPQFIFQYYREEENGRGNFPPRFSGLQFPNYSSELNVNALELDDSALYLCASRERLARTDTQYFGPGTRLTVL.

This rearrangement joins TRBV28 to TRBJ2-3; D remains ambiguous. CDR1 and CDR2 (germline): MDHEN, SYDVKM. V was pared by 8 bases and J by 5 bases, with 5 bases between. This CDR3 comprises 10 residues. CDR3 residues: CASSLDTQYF. The CDR3 nucleotides read TGTGCCAGCTCTCTAGATACGCAGTATTTT.

The V and J genes are TRBV3-1 (or the pseudogene TRBV3-2) and TRBJ1-2; D unresolved. CDR1 is LGHDT and CDR2 is YNNKEL in the germline V gene (reference sequence). The CDR3 is 14 amino acids. V was trimmed by 0 bases and J by 5 bases, leaving 10 bases between them. The DNA of the CDR3 is TGTGCCAGCAGCCAAGATCCCGGGTCGTATGGCTACACCTTC. As protein: CASSQDPGSYGYTF.

The chain joins TRBV7-8 to TRBJ2-1; 10 bases agree with TRBD2. With 5 bases clipped from V and 6 bases from J, the junction kept 7 bases outside the gene matches. The germline V gene encodes CDR1 SGHVS and CDR2 FQNEAQ. This CDR3 has 15 residues. CDR3 DNA sequence: TGTGCCAGCAGCCTGAGCGGGAGGGCCCGCAATGAGCAGTTCTTC. As protein: CASSLSGRARNEQFF.

V and J are TRBV2 and TRBJ1-1, with a tentative D call TRBD1 (5 bases). The V gene's germline CDR1 is SNHLY and CDR2 FYNNEI. V was cut by 6 bases and J by 4 bases, with 18 bases left in between. CDR3 length: 15 residues. DNA for the CDR3: TGTGCCAGCAGGCCCCTGGGGGGATATAGCACTGAAGCTTTCTTT. Its protein is CASRPLGGYSTEAFF.

The V and J genes are TRBV28 and TRBJ1-5; 7 bases fit TRBD1. This CDR3 has 12 amino acids. Germline V gives CDR1 MDHEN, CDR2 SYDVKM. Trimming removed 6 bases from V and 6 bases from J; junction bases left unmatched: 2. This CDR3 is CASSQGGQPQHF. In nucleotides, the CDR3 is TGTGCCAGCAGCCAGGGGGGTCAGCCCCAGCATTTT.

V usage is TRBV18 and J usage is TRBJ2-2; D may be TRBD2 (6 bases). Deletions cut 2 bases from V and 1 base from J, with 14 bases between. Germline V gene data show CDR1 as KGHSH and CDR2 as LQKENI. The length of the CDR3 is 17 residues. Here the CDR3 reads CASSPSLKGGNTGELFF. CDR3 nucleotides: TGTGCCAGCTCACCATCTTTGAAGGGAGGGAACACCGGGGAGCTGTTTTTT.